The rows below give T cell receptor beta chains drawn from one sample of a study of T cells after yellow fever vaccination. MiXCR, run by TCRdb on the 5' RACE reads, gives a single entry per CDR3 protein. The table includes about 22,000 distinct CDR3 sequences, less than 5.5% detected once. This specimen was PBMCs, either bulk or a sorted T-cell subset (CD4+, CD8+, memory, or dextramer-sorted; not recorded which), taken about 41 days after the first yellow fever vaccination. The receptor set was obtained from a man aged 18 to 30 who received the YFV17D yellow fever vaccine. Both conserved end residues are part of each CDR3. Fields, in order: CDR3 protein, CDR3 DNA, D gene, clone size, J gene, V gene. A D gene is named only where the DNA matches it firmly. Each size is once, few, many or a size class.

CDR3aa: CASSYWTPEGSEQYF
CDR3nt: TGTGCCAGCAGTTACTGGACCCCAGAGGGAAGCGAGCAGTACTTC
d_gene: -
abundance: many
j_gene: TRBJ2-7
v_gene: TRBV6-2/TRBV6-3

CDR3aa: CASRRAKNIQYF
CDR3nt: TGTGCCAGCAGGCGGGCCAAAAACATTCAGTACTTC
d_gene: -
abundance: many
j_gene: TRBJ2-4
v_gene: TRBV2

CDR3aa: CASIEGTNYGYTF
CDR3nt: TGTGCCAGCATCGAGGGGACGAACTATGGCTACACCTTC
d_gene: -
abundance: many
j_gene: TRBJ1-2
v_gene: TRBV12-3/TRBV12-4

CDR3aa: CASSVGRGYNEQFF
CDR3nt: TGTGCCAGCAGCGTAGGGCGAGGGTACAATGAGCAGTTCTTC
d_gene: -
abundance: many
j_gene: TRBJ2-1
v_gene: TRBV9

CDR3aa: CASAGLVGNEQFF
CDR3nt: TGTGCCAGCGCGGGACTAGTTGGCAATGAGCAGTTCTTC
d_gene: TRBD2
abundance: many
j_gene: TRBJ2-1
v_gene: TRBV9

CDR3aa: CASSLAAIQETQYF
CDR3nt: TGTGCCAGCAGCCTAGCGGCAATCCAGGAGACCCAGTACTTC
d_gene: TRBD2
abundance: many
j_gene: TRBJ2-5
v_gene: TRBV7-2

CDR3aa: CASSNAESTEAFF
CDR3nt: TGTGCCAGTAGTAATGCTGAGAGTACTGAAGCTTTCTTT
d_gene: -
abundance: many
j_gene: TRBJ1-1
v_gene: TRBV19

CDR3aa: CASSNPRWSTQYF
CDR3nt: TGTGCCAGCAGTAATCCACGGTGGAGTACGCAGTATTTT
d_gene: -
abundance: many
j_gene: TRBJ2-3
v_gene: TRBV6-5

CDR3aa: CASSLDSSTNEKLFF
CDR3nt: TGTGCCAGCAGTCTTGACAGTTCAACTAATGAAAAACTGTTTTTT
d_gene: -
abundance: many
j_gene: TRBJ1-4
v_gene: TRBV9

CDR3aa: CASGDEKLFF
CDR3nt: TGTGCCAGCGGGGATGAAAAACTGTTTTTT
d_gene: -
abundance: many
j_gene: TRBJ1-4
v_gene: TRBV27

CDR3aa: CASSLDGGTSAFF
CDR3nt: TGTGCCAGCAGCTTAGATGGGGGGACATCAGCTTTCTTT
d_gene: -
abundance: many
j_gene: TRBJ1-1
v_gene: TRBV7-9

CDR3aa: CASSQGVQDNQPQHF
CDR3nt: TGCGCCAGCAGCCAAGGGGTTCAGGACAATCAGCCCCAGCATTTT
d_gene: -
abundance: many
j_gene: TRBJ1-5
v_gene: TRBV4-1

CDR3aa: CASSFSGGATDTQYF
CDR3nt: TGTGCCAGCAGCTTTAGCGGGGGGGCCACAGATACGCAGTATTTT
d_gene: TRBD2
abundance: many
j_gene: TRBJ2-3
v_gene: TRBV9

CDR3aa: CASSKRETQYF
CDR3nt: TGTGCCAGTAGTAAGCGAGAGACCCAGTACTTC
d_gene: -
abundance: many
j_gene: TRBJ2-5
v_gene: TRBV19

CDR3aa: CASSLTGTDYQPQHF
CDR3nt: TGCGCCAGCAGCTTAACGGGGACTGACTATCAGCCCCAGCATTTT
d_gene: -
abundance: many
j_gene: TRBJ1-5
v_gene: TRBV5-1

CDR3aa: CSAITPGPSGDTIYF
CDR3nt: TGCAGTGCTATCACGCCGGGACCCTCCGGGGACACCATATATTTT
d_gene: -
abundance: many
j_gene: TRBJ1-3
v_gene: TRBV20-1

CDR3aa: CASSLDRVFSPLHF
CDR3nt: TGTGCCAGCAGCTTAGACAGGGTTTTCTCACCCCTCCACTTT
d_gene: -
abundance: many
j_gene: TRBJ1-6
v_gene: TRBV11-2

CDR3aa: CASGLVHTGPYNEQFF
CDR3nt: TGTGCTAGTGGTTTGGTACACACAGGGCCCTACAATGAGCAGTTCTTC
d_gene: -
abundance: many
j_gene: TRBJ2-1
v_gene: TRBV12-5

CDR3aa: CASRGTGKTEAFF
CDR3nt: TGTGCCAGCCGGGGGACAGGGAAGACTGAAGCTTTCTTT
d_gene: TRBD1
abundance: many
j_gene: TRBJ1-1
v_gene: TRBV27

CDR3aa: CASSFLAVLFF
CDR3nt: TGTGCCAGCAGCTTTCTAGCGGTATTGTTCTTC
d_gene: TRBD2
abundance: many
j_gene: TRBJ2-1
v_gene: TRBV7-2

CDR3aa: CASSHTLDTIVF
CDR3nt: TGCGCCAGCAGCCACACACTGGACACGATTGTCTTC
d_gene: -
abundance: many
j_gene: TRBJ2-5
v_gene: TRBV5-1

CDR3aa: CASNPPPSYNSPLHF
CDR3nt: TGTGCCAGCAATCCACCTCCCTCCTATAATTCACCCCTCCACTTT
d_gene: -
abundance: many
j_gene: TRBJ1-6
v_gene: TRBV2

CDR3aa: CASSVTGGKDTQYF
CDR3nt: TGTGCCAGCAGCGTGACAGGGGGCAAAGATACGCAGTATTTT
d_gene: TRBD1
abundance: many
j_gene: TRBJ2-3
v_gene: TRBV9

CDR3aa: CATSDLAEWGNQPQHF
CDR3nt: TGTGCCACCAGTGATCTGGCCGAGTGGGGAAATCAGCCCCAGCATTTT
d_gene: -
abundance: many
j_gene: TRBJ1-5
v_gene: TRBV24-1

CDR3aa: CASSVEWGTDEQFF
CDR3nt: TGTGCCAGCAGCGTAGAGTGGGGTACCGATGAGCAGTTCTTC
d_gene: -
abundance: many
j_gene: TRBJ2-1
v_gene: TRBV9

CDR3aa: CASSPLAGGFGEQFF
CDR3nt: TGTGCCAGCAGCCCTCTAGCGGGGGGGTTCGGTGAGCAGTTCTTC
d_gene: TRBD2
abundance: many
j_gene: TRBJ2-1
v_gene: TRBV7-3

CDR3aa: CASSQEAPGGPAEQYF
CDR3nt: TGCGCCAGCAGCCAAGAAGCTCCGGGAGGTCCGGCCGAGCAGTACTTC
d_gene: TRBD2
abundance: many
j_gene: TRBJ2-7
v_gene: TRBV4-3

CDR3aa: CATALFANTGELFF
CDR3nt: TGTGCCACCGCGCTTTTCGCGAACACCGGGGAGCTGTTTTTT
d_gene: -
abundance: many
j_gene: TRBJ2-2
v_gene: TRBV27

CDR3aa: CASSQSGTGTTGELFF
CDR3nt: TGCGCCAGCAGTCAATCGGGGACAGGGACCACCGGGGAGCTGTTTTTT
d_gene: TRBD1
abundance: many
j_gene: TRBJ2-2
v_gene: TRBV23-1

CDR3aa: CATSGVRDTTGELFF
CDR3nt: TGTGCCACCAGTGGTGTCCGGGACACAACCGGGGAGCTGTTTTTT
d_gene: -
abundance: many
j_gene: TRBJ2-2
v_gene: TRBV24-1

CDR3aa: CSARGTANEKLFF
CDR3nt: TGCAGTGCTAGAGGGACAGCTAATGAAAAACTGTTTTTT
d_gene: -
abundance: many
j_gene: TRBJ1-4
v_gene: TRBV20-1

CDR3aa: CASSLGGGLDTQYF
CDR3nt: TGTGCCAGCAGCTTAGGGGGGGGTCTGGATACGCAGTATTTT
d_gene: TRBD2
abundance: many
j_gene: TRBJ2-3
v_gene: TRBV7-6

CDR3aa: CATSRGGRGDETQYF
CDR3nt: TGTGCCACCAGCAGAGGAGGCAGGGGGGACGAGACCCAGTACTTC
d_gene: -
abundance: many
j_gene: TRBJ2-5
v_gene: TRBV15

CDR3aa: CASSLGEMYEQYF
CDR3nt: TGTGCCAGCAGCTTAGGTGAAATGTACGAGCAGTACTTC
d_gene: -
abundance: many
j_gene: TRBJ2-7
v_gene: TRBV7-8

CDR3aa: CASSSLGGGNTGELFF
CDR3nt: TGTGCCAGCAGCTCCCTTGGGGGGGGAAACACCGGGGAGCTGTTTTTT
d_gene: TRBD2
abundance: many
j_gene: TRBJ2-2
v_gene: TRBV6-1

CDR3aa: CASSLAEGAKETQYF
CDR3nt: TGCGCCAGCAGCTTGGCCGAGGGGGCAAAAGAGACCCAGTACTTC
d_gene: TRBD1
abundance: many
j_gene: TRBJ2-5
v_gene: TRBV5-1

CDR3aa: CASSLQGALTDTQYF
CDR3nt: TGCGCCAGCAGCTTGCAGGGGGCGCTTACAGATACGCAGTATTTT
d_gene: TRBD1
abundance: many
j_gene: TRBJ2-3
v_gene: TRBV5-1

CDR3aa: CASSSVKNSFTDTQYF
CDR3nt: TGTGCCAGCAGCTCAGTTAAAAACAGCTTCACAGATACGCAGTATTTT
d_gene: -
abundance: few
j_gene: TRBJ2-3
v_gene: TRBV13

CDR3aa: CASSRTSGGSYNEQFF
CDR3nt: TGCGCCAGCAGCCGGACTAGCGGGGGCTCCTACAATGAGCAGTTCTTC
d_gene: TRBD2
abundance: many
j_gene: TRBJ2-1
v_gene: TRBV4-3

CDR3aa: CASSLEGAGGNEQFF
CDR3nt: TGTGCCAGCAGTTTGGAGGGGGCGGGGGGGAATGAGCAGTTCTTC
d_gene: TRBD2
abundance: many
j_gene: TRBJ2-1
v_gene: TRBV12-3/TRBV12-4

CDR3aa: CSVVLGSGGAEQFF
CDR3nt: TGCAGCGTGGTACTGGGAAGCGGGGGGGCCGAGCAGTTCTTC
d_gene: TRBD2
abundance: many
j_gene: TRBJ2-1
v_gene: TRBV29-1

CDR3aa: CASSGTGETQYF
CDR3nt: TGTGCCAGCAGCGGGACAGGAGAGACCCAGTACTTC
d_gene: TRBD1
abundance: many
j_gene: TRBJ2-5
v_gene: TRBV6-2/TRBV6-3

CDR3aa: CASSLAGETQYF
CDR3nt: TGCGCCAGCAGCTTGGCCGGCGAGACCCAGTACTTC
d_gene: -
abundance: many
j_gene: TRBJ2-5
v_gene: TRBV5-1

CDR3aa: CASSSKEAGESTDTQYF
CDR3nt: TGTGCCAGCAGTTCTAAGGAGGCGGGGGAGAGCACAGATACGCAGTATTTT
d_gene: TRBD2
abundance: many
j_gene: TRBJ2-3
v_gene: TRBV6-2/TRBV6-3

CDR3aa: CASILQLPYGYTF
CDR3nt: TGTGCCAGCATACTACAGCTTCCCTATGGCTACACCTTC
d_gene: -
abundance: many
j_gene: TRBJ1-2
v_gene: TRBV6-5

CDR3aa: CASSQRNENTQYF
CDR3nt: TGTGCCAGCAGCCAAAGGAACGAAAATACGCAGTATTTT
d_gene: -
abundance: many
j_gene: TRBJ2-3
v_gene: TRBV3-1

CDR3aa: CASSLGVGQDTGELFF
CDR3nt: TGTGCCAGCAGTTTGGGTGTAGGTCAGGACACCGGGGAGCTGTTTTTT
d_gene: -
abundance: many
j_gene: TRBJ2-2
v_gene: TRBV12-3/TRBV12-4

CDR3aa: CASSQRLSQETQYF
CDR3nt: TGTGCCAGCAGCCAGCGCCTCTCCCAAGAGACCCAGTACTTC
d_gene: -
abundance: many
j_gene: TRBJ2-5
v_gene: TRBV11-2

CDR3aa: CASRWTSGVQYF
CDR3nt: TGTGCCAGCAGATGGACTAGCGGGGTCCAGTACTTC
d_gene: TRBD2
abundance: many
j_gene: TRBJ2-5
v_gene: TRBV7-2

CDR3aa: CSARYGGNDEQFF
CDR3nt: TGCAGTGCTAGGTACGGGGGGAACGATGAGCAGTTCTTC
d_gene: TRBD2
abundance: many
j_gene: TRBJ2-1
v_gene: TRBV20-1

CDR3aa: CASSPTAASGNTIYF
CDR3nt: TGCGCCAGCAGCCCAACCGCCGCATCTGGAAACACCATATATTTT
d_gene: -
abundance: many
j_gene: TRBJ1-3
v_gene: TRBV5-1

CDR3aa: CASSFNRNYEQYF
CDR3nt: TGTGCCAGCAGCTTTAACAGGAACTACGAGCAGTACTTC
d_gene: -
abundance: many
j_gene: TRBJ2-7
v_gene: TRBV11-1

CDR3aa: CASSYPSSGLEGSTAEQFF
CDR3nt: TGTGCCAGCAGCTACCCCTCGTCAGGACTAGAGGGGAGCACGGCGGAGCAGTTCTTC
d_gene: TRBD2
abundance: once
j_gene: TRBJ2-1
v_gene: TRBV7-8

CDR3aa: CASRTDSFQPQHF
CDR3nt: TGTGCCAGCAGGACCGATTCGTTTCAGCCCCAGCATTTT
d_gene: -
abundance: many
j_gene: TRBJ1-5
v_gene: TRBV6-2/TRBV6-3

CDR3aa: CASSPGWASGTGELFF
CDR3nt: TGTGCCAGTAGCCCGGGCTGGGCGAGTGGGACCGGGGAGCTGTTTTTT
d_gene: -
abundance: many
j_gene: TRBJ2-2
v_gene: TRBV19